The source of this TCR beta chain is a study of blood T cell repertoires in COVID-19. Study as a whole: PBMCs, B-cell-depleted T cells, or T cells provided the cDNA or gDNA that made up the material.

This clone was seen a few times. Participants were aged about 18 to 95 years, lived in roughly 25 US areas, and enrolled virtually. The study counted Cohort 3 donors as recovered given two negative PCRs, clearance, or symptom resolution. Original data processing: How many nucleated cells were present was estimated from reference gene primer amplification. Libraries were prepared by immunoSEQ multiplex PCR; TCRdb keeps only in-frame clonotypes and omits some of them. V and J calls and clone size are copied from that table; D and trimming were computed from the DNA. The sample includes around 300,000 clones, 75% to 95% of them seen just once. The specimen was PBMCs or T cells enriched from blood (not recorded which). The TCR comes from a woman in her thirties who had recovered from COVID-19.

The CDR3 loop reads CASSLSWGRGQIYEQYF. The CDR3 nucleotides read TGTGCCAGCAGTTTATCGTGGGGCCGAGGACAGATCTACGAGCAGTACTTC. V and J are TRBV27 and TRBJ2-7, with D maybe TRBD1 (6 bases). The CDR3 totals 17 residues. Trimming cost V 0 bases and J 3 bases, with 18 bases left between them. CDR1 is MNHEY and CDR2 is SMNVEV in the germline V gene (reference sequence).